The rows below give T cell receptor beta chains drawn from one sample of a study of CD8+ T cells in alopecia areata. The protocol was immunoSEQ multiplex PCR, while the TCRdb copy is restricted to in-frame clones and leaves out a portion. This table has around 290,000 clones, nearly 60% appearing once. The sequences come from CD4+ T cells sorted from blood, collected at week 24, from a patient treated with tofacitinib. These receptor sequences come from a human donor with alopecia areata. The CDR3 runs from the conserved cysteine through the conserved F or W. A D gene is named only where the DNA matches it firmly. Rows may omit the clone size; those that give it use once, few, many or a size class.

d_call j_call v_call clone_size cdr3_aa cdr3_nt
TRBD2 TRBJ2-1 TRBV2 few CASSELAGGYNEQFF TGTGCCAGCAGTGAACTAGCGGGGGGCTACAATGAGCAGTTCTTC
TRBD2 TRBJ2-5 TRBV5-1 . CASSPGTSGRETQYF TGCGCCAGCAGCCCCGGGACTAGCGGGCGGGAGACCCAGTACTTC
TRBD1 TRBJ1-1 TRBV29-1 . CSVGDRGEYTEAFF TGCAGCGTAGGGGACAGGGGCGAGTACACTGAAGCTTTCTTT
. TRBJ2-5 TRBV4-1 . CASSRPGGAGETQYF TGCGCCAGCAGCCGGCCCGGCGGGGCGGGAGAGACCCAGTACTTC
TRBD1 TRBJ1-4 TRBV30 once CAWSLPGRTGSGKLFF TGTGCCTGGAGTCTCCCTGGGAGGACAGGGTCCGGAAAACTGTTTTTT
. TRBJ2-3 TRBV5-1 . CASSSTTSTDTQYF TGCGCCAGCAGCTCGACGACTAGCACAGATACGCAGTATTTT
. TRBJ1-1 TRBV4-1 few CASRGIEAFF TGCGCCAGCAGGGGAATCGAAGCTTTCTTT
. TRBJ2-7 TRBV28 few CASTPGGVYEQYF TGTGCCAGCACCCCTGGAGGAGTCTACGAGCAGTACTTC
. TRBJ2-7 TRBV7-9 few CASSLAQPTDEQYF TGTGCCAGCAGCTTAGCTCAACCTACGGACGAGCAGTACTTC
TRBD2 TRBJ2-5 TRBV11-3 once CASSSTGGETQYF TGTGCCAGCAGCTCGACGGGGGGTGAGACCCAGTACTTC
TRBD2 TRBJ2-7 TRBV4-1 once CASSQDRTSGTYEQYF TGCGCCAGCAGCCAAGATAGGACTAGCGGTACCTACGAGCAGTACTTC
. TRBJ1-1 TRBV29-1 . CSVVRRTNTEAFF TGCAGCGTTGTTCGACGCACGAACACTGAAGCTTTCTTT
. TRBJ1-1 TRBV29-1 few CSAWTANTEAFF TGCAGCGCATGGACAGCGAACACTGAAGCTTTCTTT
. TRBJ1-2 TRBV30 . CAWSEGPLRGYTF TGTGCCTGGAGCGAGGGCCCGTTGCGAGGCTACACCTTC
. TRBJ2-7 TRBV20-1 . CSAHREWEQYF TGCAGTGCTCACAGGGAGTGGGAGCAGTACTTC
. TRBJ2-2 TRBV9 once CASTPGFLNTGELFF TGTGCCAGCACCCCAGGGTTTCTAAACACCGGGGAGCTGTTTTTT
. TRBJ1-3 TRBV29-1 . CSVESGDSGNTIYF TGCAGCGTTGAATCAGGGGACTCTGGAAACACCATATATTTT
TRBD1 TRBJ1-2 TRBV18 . CASSDRVSMGGYTF TGTGCCAGCTCGGACAGGGTTTCGATGGGAGGCTACACCTTC
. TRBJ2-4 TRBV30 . CAWSQGIVGNIQYF TGTGCCTGGAGTCAGGGGATCGTGGGTAACATTCAGTACTTC
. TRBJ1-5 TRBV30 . CAWSARGNQPQHF TGTGCCTGGAGCGCCCGCGGGAATCAGCCCCAGCATTTT
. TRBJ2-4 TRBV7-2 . CASSLVPRRVAKNIQYF TGTGCCAGCAGCTTAGTCCCGCGGAGGGTAGCCAAAAACATTCAGTACTTC
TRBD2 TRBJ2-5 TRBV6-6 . CASKLAAQETQYF TGTGCCAGCAAGCTAGCGGCCCAAGAGACCCAGTACTTC
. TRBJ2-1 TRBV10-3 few CAISDLDRPGSYNEQFF TGTGCCATCAGTGATTTAGACAGGCCCGGCTCCTACAATGAGCAGTTCTTC
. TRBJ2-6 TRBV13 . CASTRVSSGANVLTF TGTGCCAGCACCCGGGTCTCCTCTGGGGCCAACGTCCTGACTTTC
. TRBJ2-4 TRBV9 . CASSGPGNGRVQYF TGTGCCAGCAGCGGACCAGGGAACGGCCGAGTTCAGTACTTC
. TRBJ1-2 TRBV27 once CASSLGASATFNYGYTF TGTGCCAGCAGTTTAGGGGCCAGCGCAACCTTTAACTATGGCTACACCTTC
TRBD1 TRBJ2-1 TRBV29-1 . CSGTGQTPFNEQFF TGCAGCGGGACGGGACAGACCCCTTTCAATGAGCAGTTCTTC
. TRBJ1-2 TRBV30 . CAWTSGAGVGYTF TGTGCCTGGACGTCCGGGGCAGGGGTTGGCTACACCTTC
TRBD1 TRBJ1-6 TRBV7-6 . CASSYRGGYNSPLHF TGTGCCAGCAGCTACAGGGGGGGGTATAATTCACCCCTCCACTTT
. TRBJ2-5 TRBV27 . CASSLGETQYF TGTGCCAGCAGTTTAGGAGAGACCCAGTACTTC
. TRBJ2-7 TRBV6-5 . CASRHPGTYEQYF TGTGCCAGCAGACACCCGGGTACCTACGAGCAGTACTTC